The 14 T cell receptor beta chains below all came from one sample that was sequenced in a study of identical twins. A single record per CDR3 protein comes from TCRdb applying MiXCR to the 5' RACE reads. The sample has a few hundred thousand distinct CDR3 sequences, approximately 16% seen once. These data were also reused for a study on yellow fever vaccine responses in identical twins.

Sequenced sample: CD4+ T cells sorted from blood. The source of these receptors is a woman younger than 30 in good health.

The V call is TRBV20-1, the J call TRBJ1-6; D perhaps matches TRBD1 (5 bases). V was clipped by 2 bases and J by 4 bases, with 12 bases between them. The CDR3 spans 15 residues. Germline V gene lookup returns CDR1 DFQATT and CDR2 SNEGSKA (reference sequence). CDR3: CSARSGERYNSPLHF. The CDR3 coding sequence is TGCAGTGCTAGATCGGGGGAGAGGTATAATTCACCCCTCCACTTT.

As DNA, the CDR3 is TGTGCCAGCAGCAGGACAGGGGGCAAGTACAATGAGCAGTTCTTC. It codes for CASSRTGGKYNEQFF. V gene TRBV3-1 combines with J gene TRBJ2-1; 11 bases are shared with TRBD1. The V gene end was trimmed by 5 bases and the J gene end by 4 bases; junction bases not matched to a gene: 4. Germline V gene lookup returns CDR1 LGHDT and CDR2 YNNKEL (reference sequence). This CDR3 contains 15 residues.

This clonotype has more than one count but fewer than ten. Written as DNA, the CDR3 is TGTGCCAGCAGCCCGGGACAGGGGTACAGCCAGCCCCAGCATTTT. Translated: CASSPGQGYSQPQHF. V gene TRBV12-3 or TRBV12-4 combines with J gene TRBJ1-5, with 10 nucleotides matching TRBD1. With V trimmed by 6 bases and J by 7 bases, 9 bases remained unmatched. The CDR3 is made up of 15 amino acids.

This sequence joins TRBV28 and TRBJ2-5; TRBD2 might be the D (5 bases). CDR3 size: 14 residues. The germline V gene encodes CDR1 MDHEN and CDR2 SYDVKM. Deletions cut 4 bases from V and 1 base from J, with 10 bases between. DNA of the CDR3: TGTGCCAGCAGTTGGAGTAGCGCCCAAGAGACCCAGTACTTC. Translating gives CASSWSSAQETQYF.

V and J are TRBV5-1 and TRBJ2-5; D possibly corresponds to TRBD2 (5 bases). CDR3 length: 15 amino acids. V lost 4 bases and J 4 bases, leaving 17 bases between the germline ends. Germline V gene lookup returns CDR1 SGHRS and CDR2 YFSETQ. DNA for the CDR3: TGCGCCAGCAGCCCCCTGGACTGGAAGCTAGAGACCCAGTACTTC. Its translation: CASSPLDWKLETQYF.

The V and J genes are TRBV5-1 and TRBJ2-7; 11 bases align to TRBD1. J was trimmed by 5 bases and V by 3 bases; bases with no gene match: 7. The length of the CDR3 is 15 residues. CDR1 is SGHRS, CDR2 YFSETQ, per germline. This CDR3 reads CASSWTDRGPDEQYF. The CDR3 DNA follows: TGCGCCAGCAGCTGGACGGACAGGGGGCCTGACGAGCAGTACTTC.

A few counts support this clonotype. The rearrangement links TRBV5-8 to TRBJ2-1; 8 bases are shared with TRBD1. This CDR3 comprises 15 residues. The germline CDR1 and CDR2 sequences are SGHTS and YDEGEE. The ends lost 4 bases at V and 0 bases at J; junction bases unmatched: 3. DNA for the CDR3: TGTGCCAGCAGCCGGACAGGGAGCTCCTACAATGAGCAGTTCTTC. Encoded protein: CASSRTGSSYNEQFF.

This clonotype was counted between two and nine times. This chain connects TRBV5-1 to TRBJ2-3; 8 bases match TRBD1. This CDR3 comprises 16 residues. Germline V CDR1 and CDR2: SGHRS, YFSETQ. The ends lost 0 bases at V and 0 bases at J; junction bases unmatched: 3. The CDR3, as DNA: TGCGCCAGCAGCTTGGCGGGACAGGCTAGCACAGATACGCAGTATTTT. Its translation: CASSLAGQASTDTQYF.

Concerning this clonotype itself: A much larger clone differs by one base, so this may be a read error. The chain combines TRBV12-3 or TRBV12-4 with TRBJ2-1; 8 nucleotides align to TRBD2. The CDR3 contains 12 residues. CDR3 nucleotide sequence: TGTACCAGCAGAAAGGGACTAGACTACCAGTTCTTC. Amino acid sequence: CTSRKGLDYQFF.

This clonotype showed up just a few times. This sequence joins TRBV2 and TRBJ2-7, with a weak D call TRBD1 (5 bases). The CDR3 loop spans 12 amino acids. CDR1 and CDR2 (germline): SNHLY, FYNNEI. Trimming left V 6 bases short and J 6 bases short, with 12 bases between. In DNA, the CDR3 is TGTGCCAGCAGCAACAGGTTCGGCGAGCAGTACGTC. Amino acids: CASSNRFGEQYV.

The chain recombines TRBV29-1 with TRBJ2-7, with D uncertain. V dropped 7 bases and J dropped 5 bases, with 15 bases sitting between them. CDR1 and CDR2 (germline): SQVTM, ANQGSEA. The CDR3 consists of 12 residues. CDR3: CSASNLSHEQYF. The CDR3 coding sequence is TGCAGCGCTTCGAACCTTTCCCACGAGCAGTACTTC.

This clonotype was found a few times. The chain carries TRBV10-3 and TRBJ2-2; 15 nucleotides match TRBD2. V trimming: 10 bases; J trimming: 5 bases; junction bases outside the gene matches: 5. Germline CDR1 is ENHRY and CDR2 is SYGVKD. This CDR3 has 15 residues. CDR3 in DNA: TGTGCCACCGTCGGGACTAGCGGGGGGACCGGGGAGCTGTTTTTT. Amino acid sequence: CATVGTSGGTGELFF.

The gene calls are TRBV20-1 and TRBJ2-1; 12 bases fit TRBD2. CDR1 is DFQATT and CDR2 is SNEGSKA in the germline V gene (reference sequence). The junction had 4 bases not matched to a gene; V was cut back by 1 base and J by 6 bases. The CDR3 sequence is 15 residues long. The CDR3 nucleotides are TGCAGTGCTAGAGCATCTAGCGGGAGGGGCAATGAGCAGTTCTTC. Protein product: CSARASSGRGNEQFF.

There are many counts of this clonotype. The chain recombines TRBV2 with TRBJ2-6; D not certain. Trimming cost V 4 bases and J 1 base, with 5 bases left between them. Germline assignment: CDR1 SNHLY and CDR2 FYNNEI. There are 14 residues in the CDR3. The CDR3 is CASSGVSGANVLTF. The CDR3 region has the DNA TGTGCCAGCAGTGGCGTTTCTGGGGCCAACGTCCTGACTTTC.